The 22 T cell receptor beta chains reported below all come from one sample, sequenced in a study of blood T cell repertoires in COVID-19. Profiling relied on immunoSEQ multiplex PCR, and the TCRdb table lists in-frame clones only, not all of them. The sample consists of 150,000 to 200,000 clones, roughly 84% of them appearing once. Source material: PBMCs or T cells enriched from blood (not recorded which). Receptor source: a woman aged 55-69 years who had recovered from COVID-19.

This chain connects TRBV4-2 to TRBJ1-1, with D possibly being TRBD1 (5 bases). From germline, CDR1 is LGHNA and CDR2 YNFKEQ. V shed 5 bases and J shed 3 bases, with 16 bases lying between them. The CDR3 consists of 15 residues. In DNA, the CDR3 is TGTGCCAGCAGCTCCCGGCCAGGGCCCGACACTGAAGCTTTCTTT. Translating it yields CASSSRPGPDTEAFF.

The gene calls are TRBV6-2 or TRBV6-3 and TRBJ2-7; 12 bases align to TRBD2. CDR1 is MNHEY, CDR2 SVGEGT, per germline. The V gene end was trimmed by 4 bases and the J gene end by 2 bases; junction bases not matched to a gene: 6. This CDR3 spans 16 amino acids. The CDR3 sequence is CASSFPGLAGTYEQYF. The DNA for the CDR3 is TGTGCCAGCAGTTTCCCGGGACTAGCGGGTACCTACGAGCAGTACTTC.

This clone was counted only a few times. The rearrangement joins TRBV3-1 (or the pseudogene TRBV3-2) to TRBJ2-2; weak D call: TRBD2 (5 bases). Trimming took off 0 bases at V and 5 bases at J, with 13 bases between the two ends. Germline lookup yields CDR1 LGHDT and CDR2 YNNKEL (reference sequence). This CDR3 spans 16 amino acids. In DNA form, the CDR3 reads TGTGCCAGCAGCCAAGAAGGTCGAGGGTCTACCGGGGAGCTGTTTTTT. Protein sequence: CASSQEGRGSTGELFF.

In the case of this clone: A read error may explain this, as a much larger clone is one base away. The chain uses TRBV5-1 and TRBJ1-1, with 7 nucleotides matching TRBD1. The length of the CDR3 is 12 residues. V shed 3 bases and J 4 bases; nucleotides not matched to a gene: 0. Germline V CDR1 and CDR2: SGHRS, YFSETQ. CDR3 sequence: CASSYRGTEAFF. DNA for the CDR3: TGCGCCAGCAGCTACAGGGGCACTGAAGCTTTCTTT.

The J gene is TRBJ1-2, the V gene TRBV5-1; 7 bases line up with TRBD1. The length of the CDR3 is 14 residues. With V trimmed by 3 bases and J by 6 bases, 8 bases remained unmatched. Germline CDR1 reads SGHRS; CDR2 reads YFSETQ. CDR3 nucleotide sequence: TGCGCCAGCAGCTCGTGGGACAGCCCCAATGGCTACACCTTC. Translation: CASSSWDSPNGYTF.

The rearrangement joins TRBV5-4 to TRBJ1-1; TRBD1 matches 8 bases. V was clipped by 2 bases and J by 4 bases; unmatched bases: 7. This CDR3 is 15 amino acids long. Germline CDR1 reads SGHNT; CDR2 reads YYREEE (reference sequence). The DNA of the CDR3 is TGTGCCAGCAGCTTACCGACAGGGGTGGGCACTGAAGCTTTCTTT. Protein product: CASSLPTGVGTEAFF. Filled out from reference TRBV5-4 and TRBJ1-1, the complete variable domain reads ETGVTQSPTHLIKTRGQQVTLRCSSQSGHNTVSWYQQALGQGPQFIFQYYREEENGRGNFPPRFSGLQFPNYSSELNVNALELDDSALYLCASSLPTGVGTEAFFGQGTRLTVV.

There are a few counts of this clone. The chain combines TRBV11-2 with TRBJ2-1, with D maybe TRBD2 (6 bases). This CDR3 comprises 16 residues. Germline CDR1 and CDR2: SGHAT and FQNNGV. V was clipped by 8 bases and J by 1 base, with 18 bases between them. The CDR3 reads CASRQWGGGSYNEQFF. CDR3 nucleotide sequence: TGTGCCAGCCGCCAATGGGGCGGAGGGTCCTACAATGAGCAGTTCTTC.

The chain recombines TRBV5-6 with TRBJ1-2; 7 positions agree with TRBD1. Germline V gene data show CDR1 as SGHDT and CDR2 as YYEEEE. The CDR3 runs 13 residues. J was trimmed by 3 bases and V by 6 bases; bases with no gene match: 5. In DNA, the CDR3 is TGTGCCAGCAACACCGGGACAGACTATGGCTACACCTTC. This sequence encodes CASNTGTDYGYTF. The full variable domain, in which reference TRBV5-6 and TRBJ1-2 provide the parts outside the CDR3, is DAGVTQSPTHLIKTRGQQVTLRCSPKSGHDTVSWYQQALGQGPQFIFQYYEEEERQRGNFPDRFSGHQFPNYSSELNVNALLLGDSALYLCASNTGTDYGYTFGSGTRLTVV.

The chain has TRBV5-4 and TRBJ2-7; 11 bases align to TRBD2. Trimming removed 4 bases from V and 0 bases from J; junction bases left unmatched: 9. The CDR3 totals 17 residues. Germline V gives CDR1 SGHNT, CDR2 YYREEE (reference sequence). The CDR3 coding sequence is TGTGCCAGCAGCCCAGGACTAGCGGGTCCGAGCTCCTACGAGCAGTACTTC. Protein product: CASSPGLAGPSSYEQYF.

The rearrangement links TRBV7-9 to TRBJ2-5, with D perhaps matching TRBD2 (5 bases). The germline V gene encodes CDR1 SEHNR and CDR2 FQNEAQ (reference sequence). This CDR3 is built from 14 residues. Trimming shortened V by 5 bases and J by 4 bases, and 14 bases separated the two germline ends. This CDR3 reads CASSREIRGETQYF. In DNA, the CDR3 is TGTGCCAGCAGCCGCGAGATACGGGGAGAGACCCAGTACTTC. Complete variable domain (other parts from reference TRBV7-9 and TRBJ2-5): DTGVSQNPRHKITKRGQNVTFRCDPISEHNRLYWYRQTLGQGPEFLTYFQNEAQLEKSRLLSDRFSAERPKGSFSTLEIQRTEQGDSAMYLCASSREIRGETQYFGPGTRLLVL.

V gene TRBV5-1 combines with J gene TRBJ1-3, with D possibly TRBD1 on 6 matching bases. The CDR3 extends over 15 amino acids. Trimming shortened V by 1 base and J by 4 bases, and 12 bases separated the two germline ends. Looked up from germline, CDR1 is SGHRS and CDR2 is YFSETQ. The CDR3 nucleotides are TGCGCCAGCAGCTTGACCACAGGGAGCGGAAACACCATATATTTT. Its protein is CASSLTTGSGNTIYF. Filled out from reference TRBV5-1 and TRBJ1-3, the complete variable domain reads KAGVTQTPRYLIKTRGQQVTLSCSPISGHRSVSWYQQTPGQGLQFLFEYFSETQRNKGNFPGRFSGRQFSNSRSEMNVSTLELGDSALYLCASSLTTGSGNTIYFGEGSWLTVV.

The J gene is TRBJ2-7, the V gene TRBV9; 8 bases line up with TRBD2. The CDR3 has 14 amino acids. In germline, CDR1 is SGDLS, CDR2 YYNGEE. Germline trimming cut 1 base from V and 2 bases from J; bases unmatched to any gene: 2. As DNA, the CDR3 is TGTGCCAGCAGCGTAACGGGAGGGCCCTACGAGCAGTACTTC. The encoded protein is CASSVTGGPYEQYF.

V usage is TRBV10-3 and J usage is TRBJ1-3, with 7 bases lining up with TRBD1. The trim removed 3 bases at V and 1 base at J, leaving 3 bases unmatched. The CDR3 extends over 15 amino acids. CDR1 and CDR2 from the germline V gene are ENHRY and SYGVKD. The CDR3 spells CAISDLTGSGNTIYF. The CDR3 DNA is TGTGCCATCAGTGACCTGACAGGGTCTGGAAACACCATATATTTT.

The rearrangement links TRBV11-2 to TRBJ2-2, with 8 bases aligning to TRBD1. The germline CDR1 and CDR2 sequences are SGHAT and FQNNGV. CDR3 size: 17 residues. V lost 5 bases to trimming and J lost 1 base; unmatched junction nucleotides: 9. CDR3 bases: TGTGCCAGCAGCCGCTTGGGACAGGTGATGAACACCGGGGAGCTGTTTTTT. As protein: CASSRLGQVMNTGELFF.

CDR3 bases: TGCGCCAGCAGTGAACAGGCAAGAAACACCATATATTTT. Translated: CASSEQARNTIYF. This chain joins TRBV10-2 and TRBJ1-3; tentatively, D is TRBD1 (5 bases). V shed 3 bases and J shed 5 bases, with 8 bases lying between them. Germline V lookup: CDR1 WSHSY, CDR2 SAAADI. The CDR3 totals 13 residues.

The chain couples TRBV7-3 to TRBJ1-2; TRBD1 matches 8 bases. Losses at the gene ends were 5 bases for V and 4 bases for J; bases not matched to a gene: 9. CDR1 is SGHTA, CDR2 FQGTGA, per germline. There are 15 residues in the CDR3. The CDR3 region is CASSPGADRGYGYTF. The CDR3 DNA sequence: TGTGCCAGCAGCCCAGGCGCAGACAGGGGCTATGGCTACACCTTC. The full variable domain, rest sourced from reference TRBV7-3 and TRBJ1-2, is GAGVSQTPSNKVTEKGKYVELRCDPISGHTALYWYRQSLGQGPEFLIYFQGTGAADDSGLPNDRFFAVRPEGSVSTLKIQRTERGDSAVYLCASSPGADRGYGYTFGSGTRLTVV.

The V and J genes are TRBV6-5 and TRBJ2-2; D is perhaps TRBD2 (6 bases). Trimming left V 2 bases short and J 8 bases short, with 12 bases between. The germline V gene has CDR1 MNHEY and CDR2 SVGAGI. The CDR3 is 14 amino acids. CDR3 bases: TGTGCCAGCAGTTACGGAACTAGCATGGGGGAGCTGTTTTTT. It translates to CASSYGTSMGELFF.

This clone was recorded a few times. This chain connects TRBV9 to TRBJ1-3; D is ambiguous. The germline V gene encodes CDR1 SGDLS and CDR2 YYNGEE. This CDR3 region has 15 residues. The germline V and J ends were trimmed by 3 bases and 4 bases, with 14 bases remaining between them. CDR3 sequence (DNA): TGTGCCAGCAGCGGCGGGAAAGCCATCGGAAACACCATATATTTT. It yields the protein CASSGGKAIGNTIYF.

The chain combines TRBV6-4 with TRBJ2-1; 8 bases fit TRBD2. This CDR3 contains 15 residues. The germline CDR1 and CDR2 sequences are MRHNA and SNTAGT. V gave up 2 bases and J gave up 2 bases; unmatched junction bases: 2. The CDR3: CASSDAGGTYNEQFF. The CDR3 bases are TGTGCCAGCAGTGACGCGGGGGGAACCTACAATGAGCAGTTCTTC.

As DNA, the CDR3 is TGTGCCAGCAGTGAATTTCACAGGGTAAAGCAGCCCCAGCATTTT. It encodes CASSEFHRVKQPQHF. The V and J genes are TRBV2 and TRBJ1-5; D is perhaps TRBD1 (6 bases). V dropped 2 bases and J dropped 7 bases, with 15 bases sitting between them. CDR1 is SNHLY and CDR2 is FYNNEI in the germline V gene. This CDR3 is built from 15 residues.

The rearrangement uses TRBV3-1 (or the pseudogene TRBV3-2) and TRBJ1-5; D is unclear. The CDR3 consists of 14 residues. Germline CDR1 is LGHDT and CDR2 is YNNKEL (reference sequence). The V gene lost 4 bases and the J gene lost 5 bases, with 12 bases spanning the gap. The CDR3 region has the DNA TGTGCCAGCAGCCCGGCTTCGGGAGATCAGCCCCAGCATTTT. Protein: CASSPASGDQPQHF.

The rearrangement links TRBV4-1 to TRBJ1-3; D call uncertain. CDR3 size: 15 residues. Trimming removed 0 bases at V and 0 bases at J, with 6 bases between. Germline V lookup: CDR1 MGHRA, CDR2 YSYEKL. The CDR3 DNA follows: TGCGCCAGCAGCCAAGAGCCTATCTCTGGAAACACCATATATTTT. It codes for CASSQEPISGNTIYF.